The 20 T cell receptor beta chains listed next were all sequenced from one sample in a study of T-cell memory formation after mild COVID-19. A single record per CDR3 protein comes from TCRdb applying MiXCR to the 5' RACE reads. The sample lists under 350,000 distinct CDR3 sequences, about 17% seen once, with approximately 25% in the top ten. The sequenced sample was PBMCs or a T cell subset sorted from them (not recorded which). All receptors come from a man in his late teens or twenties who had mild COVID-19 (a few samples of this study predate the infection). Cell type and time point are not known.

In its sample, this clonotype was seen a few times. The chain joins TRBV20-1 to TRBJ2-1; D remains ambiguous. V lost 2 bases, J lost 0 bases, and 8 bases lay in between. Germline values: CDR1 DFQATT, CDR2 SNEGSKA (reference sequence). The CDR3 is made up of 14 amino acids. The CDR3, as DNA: TGCAGTGCTAGACAGTCGAGCTCCTACAATGAGCAGTTCTTC. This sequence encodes CSARQSSSYNEQFF.

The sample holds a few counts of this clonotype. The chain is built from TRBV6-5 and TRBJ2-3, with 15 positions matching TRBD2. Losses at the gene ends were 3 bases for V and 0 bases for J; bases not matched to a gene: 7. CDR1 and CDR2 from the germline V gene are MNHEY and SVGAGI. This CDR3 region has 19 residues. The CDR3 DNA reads TGTGCCAGCAGTTATTCCGGGACTAGCGGGGGGTATAGCACAGATACGCAGTATTTT. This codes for CASSYSGTSGGYSTDTQYF.

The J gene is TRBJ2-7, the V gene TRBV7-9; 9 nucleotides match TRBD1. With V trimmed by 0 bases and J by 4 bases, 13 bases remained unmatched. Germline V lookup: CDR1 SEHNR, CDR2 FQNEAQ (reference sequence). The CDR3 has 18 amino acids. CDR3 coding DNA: TGTGCCAGCAGCTTAGCGCCGGGACAGGGATCTACAGGATACGAGCAGTACTTC. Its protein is CASSLAPGQGSTGYEQYF.

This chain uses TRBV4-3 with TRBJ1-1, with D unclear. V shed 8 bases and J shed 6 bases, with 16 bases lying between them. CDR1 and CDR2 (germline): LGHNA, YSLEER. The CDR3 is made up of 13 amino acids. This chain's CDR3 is CASGDTLHAEAFF. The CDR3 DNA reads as TGCGCCAGCGGCGACACCCTTCACGCTGAAGCTTTCTTT.

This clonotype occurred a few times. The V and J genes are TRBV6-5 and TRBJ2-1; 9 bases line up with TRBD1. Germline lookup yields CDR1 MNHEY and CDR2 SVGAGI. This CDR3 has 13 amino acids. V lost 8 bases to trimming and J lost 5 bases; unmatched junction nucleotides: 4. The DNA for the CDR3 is TGTGCCAGCGGGGGACAGGGTCACAATGAGCAGTTCTTC. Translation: CASGGQGHNEQFF.

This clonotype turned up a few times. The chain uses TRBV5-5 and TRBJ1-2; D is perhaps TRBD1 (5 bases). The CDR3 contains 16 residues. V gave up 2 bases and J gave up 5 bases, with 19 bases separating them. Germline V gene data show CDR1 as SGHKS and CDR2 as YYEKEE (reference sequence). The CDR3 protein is CASSFLDSRIRYGYTF. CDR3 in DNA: TGTGCCAGCAGCTTCCTAGACAGTCGCATTAGATATGGCTACACCTTC.

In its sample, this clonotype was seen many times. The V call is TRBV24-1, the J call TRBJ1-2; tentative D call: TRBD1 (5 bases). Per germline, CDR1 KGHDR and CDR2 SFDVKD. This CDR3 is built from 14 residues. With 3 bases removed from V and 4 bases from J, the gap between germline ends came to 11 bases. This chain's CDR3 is CATSDLDSRYGYTF. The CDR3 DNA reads TGTGCCACCAGTGATCTCGACAGTCGCTATGGCTACACCTTC.

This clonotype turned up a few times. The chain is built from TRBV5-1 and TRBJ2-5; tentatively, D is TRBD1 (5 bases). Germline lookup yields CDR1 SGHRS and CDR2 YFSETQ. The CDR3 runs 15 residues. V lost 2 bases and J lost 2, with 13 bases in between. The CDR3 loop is CASSLGDSLQETQYF. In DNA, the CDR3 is TGCGCCAGCAGCTTAGGAGACAGTCTTCAAGAGACCCAGTACTTC. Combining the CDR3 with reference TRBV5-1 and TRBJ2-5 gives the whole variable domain KAGVTQTPRYLIKTRGQQVTLSCSPISGHRSVSWYQQTPGQGLQFLFEYFSETQRNKGNFPGRFSGRQFSNSRSEMNVSTLELGDSALYLCASSLGDSLQETQYFGPGTRLLVL.

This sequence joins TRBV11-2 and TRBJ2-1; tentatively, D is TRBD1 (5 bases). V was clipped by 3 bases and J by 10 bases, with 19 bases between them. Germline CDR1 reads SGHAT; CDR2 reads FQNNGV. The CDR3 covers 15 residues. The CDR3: CASSFSGHTVGEQFF. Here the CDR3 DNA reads TGTGCCAGCAGCTTCTCCGGACACACTGTGGGGGAGCAGTTCTTC.

As DNA, the CDR3 is TGTGCCAGCAGCTCGGACGGAGGCGCCTACGAGCAGTACTTC. Translated: CASSSDGGAYEQYF. This chain connects TRBV7-9 to TRBJ2-7; weak D call: TRBD2 (5 bases). Germline V gene sequence: CDR1 SEHNR, CDR2 FQNEAQ (reference sequence). V gave up 4 bases and J gave up 2 bases, with 12 bases separating them. CDR3 length: 14 amino acids.

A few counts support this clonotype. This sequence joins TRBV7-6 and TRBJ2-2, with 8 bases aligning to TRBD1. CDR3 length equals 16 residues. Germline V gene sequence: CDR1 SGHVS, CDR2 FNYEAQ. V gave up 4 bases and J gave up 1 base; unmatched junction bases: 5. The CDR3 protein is CASSSTGTGNTGELFF. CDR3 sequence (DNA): TGTGCCAGCAGCTCTACCGGGACAGGGAACACCGGGGAGCTGTTTTTT.

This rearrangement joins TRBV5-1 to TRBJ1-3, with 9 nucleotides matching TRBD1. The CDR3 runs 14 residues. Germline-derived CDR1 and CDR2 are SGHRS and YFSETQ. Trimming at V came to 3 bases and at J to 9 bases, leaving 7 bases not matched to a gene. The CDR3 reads CASSSGQGLGTIYF. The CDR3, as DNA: TGCGCCAGCAGCTCGGGACAGGGATTGGGCACCATATATTTT.

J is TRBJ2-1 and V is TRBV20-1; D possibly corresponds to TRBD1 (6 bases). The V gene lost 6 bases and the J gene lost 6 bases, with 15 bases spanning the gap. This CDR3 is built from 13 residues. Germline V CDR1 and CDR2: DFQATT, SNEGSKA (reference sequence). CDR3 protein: CSAKQGPPNEQFF. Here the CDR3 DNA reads TGCAGTGCGAAACAGGGACCCCCCAATGAGCAGTTCTTC.

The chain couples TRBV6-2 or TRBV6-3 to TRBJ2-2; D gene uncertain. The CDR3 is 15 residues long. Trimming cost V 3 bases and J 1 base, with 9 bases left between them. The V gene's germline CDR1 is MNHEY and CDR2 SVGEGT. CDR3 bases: TGTGCCAGCAGTTATGACGGGCAGAACACCGGGGAGCTGTTTTTT. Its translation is CASSYDGQNTGELFF.

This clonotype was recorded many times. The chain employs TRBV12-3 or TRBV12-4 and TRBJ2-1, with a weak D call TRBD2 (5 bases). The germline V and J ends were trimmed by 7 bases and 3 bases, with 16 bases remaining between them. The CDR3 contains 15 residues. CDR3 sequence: CASTVDYFGYNEQFF. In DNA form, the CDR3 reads TGTGCCAGCACCGTCGACTATTTTGGCTACAATGAGCAGTTCTTC.

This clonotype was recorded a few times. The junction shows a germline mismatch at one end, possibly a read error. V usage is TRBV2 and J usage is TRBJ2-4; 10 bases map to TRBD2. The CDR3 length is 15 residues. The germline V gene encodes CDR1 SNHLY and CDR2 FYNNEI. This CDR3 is CASSTGTSVYSIPYF. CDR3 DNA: TGTGCCAGCAGTACCGGGACTAGCGTATACTCCATTCCGTACTTC.

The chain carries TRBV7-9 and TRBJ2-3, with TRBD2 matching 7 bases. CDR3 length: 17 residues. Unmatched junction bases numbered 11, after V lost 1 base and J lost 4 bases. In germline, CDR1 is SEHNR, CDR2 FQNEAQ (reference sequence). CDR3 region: CASSLGEIGGKADTQYF. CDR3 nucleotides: TGTGCCAGCAGCTTAGGGGAGATCGGGGGGAAGGCAGATACGCAGTATTTT.

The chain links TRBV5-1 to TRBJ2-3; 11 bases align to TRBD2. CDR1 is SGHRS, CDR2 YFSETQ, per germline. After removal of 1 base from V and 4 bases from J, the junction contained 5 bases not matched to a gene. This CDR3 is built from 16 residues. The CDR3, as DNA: TGCGCCAGCAGCTTGTCTCGACTAGCGGGGTCAGATACGCAGTATTTT. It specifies CASSLSRLAGSDTQYF.

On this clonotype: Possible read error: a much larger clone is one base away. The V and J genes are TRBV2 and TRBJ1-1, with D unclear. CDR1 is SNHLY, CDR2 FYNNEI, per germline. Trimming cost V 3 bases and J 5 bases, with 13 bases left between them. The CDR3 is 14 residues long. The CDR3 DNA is TGTGCCAGCAGTGAGAGCAGTGTGTGGACTGAAGCTTTCTTT. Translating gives CASSESSVWTEAFF. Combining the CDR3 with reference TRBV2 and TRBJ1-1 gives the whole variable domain EPEVTQTPSHQVTQMGQEVILRCVPISNHLYFYWYRQILGQKVEFLVSFYNNEISEKSEIFDDQFSVERPDGSNFTLKIRSTKLEDSAMYFCASSESSVWTEAFFGQGTRLTVV.

CDR3 loop: CAVDSRPVFGHYEQYF. In DNA form, the CDR3 reads TGTGCGGTGGACAGCCGACCTGTCTTTGGCCACTACGAGCAGTACTTC. V usage is TRBV7-9 and J usage is TRBJ2-7, with a weak D call TRBD1 (6 bases). Germline CDR1 and CDR2: SEHNR and FQNEAQ (reference sequence). CDR3 length: 16 residues.